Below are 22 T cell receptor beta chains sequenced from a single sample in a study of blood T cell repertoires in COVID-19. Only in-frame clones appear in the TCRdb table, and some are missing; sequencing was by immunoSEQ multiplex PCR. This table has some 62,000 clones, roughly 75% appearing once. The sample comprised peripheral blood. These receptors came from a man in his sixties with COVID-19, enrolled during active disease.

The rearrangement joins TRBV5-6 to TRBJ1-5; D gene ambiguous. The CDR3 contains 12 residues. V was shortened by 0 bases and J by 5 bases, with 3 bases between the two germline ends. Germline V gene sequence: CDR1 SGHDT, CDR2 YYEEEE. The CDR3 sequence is CASSLADQPQHF. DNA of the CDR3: TGTGCCAGCAGCTTGGCGGATCAGCCCCAGCATTTT.

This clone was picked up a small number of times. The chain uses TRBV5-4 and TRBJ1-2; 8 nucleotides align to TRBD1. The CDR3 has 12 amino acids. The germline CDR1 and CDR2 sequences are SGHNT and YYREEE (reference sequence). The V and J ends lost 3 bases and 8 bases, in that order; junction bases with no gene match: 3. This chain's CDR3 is CASSWDRQGYTF. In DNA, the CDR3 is TGTGCCAGCAGCTGGGACAGGCAGGGCTACACCTTC.

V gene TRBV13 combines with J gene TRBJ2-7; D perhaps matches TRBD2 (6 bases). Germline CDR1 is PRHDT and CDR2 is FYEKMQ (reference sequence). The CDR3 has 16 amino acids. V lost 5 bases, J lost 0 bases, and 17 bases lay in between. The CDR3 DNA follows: TGTGCCAGCAGCAACCGAAGGACTACCGACTCCTACGAGCAGTACTTC. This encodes CASSNRRTTDSYEQYF.

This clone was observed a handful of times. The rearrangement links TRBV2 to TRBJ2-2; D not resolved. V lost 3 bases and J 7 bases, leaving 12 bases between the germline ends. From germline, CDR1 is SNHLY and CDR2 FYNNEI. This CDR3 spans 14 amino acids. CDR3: CASSDLQLYGELFF. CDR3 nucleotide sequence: TGTGCCAGCAGTGATCTGCAGTTATACGGGGAGCTGTTTTTT.

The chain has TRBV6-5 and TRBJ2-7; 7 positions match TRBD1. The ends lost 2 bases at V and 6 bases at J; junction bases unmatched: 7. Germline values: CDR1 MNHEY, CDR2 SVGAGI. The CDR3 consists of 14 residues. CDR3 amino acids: CASSYEGARAEQYF. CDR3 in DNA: TGTGCCAGCAGTTACGAGGGGGCAAGGGCCGAGCAGTACTTC.

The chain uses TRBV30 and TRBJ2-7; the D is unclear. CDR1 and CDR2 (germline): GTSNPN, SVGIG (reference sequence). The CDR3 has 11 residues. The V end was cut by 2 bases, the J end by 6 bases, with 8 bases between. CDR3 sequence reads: CAWSKTIEQYF. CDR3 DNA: TGTGCCTGGAGTAAAACTATCGAGCAGTACTTC.

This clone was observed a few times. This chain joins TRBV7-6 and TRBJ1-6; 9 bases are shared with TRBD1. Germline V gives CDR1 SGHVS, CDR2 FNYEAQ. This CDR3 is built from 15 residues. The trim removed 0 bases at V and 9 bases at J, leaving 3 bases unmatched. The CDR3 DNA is TGTGCCAGCAGCTTAGCACAGGGGGCAGGTTCACCCCTCCACTTT. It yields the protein CASSLAQGAGSPLHF.

CDR3 sequence: CASSFQGQEFTEQFF. CDR3 DNA sequence: TGTGCCAGCAGTTTTCAGGGACAGGAGTTCACTGAGCAGTTCTTC. The chain is built from TRBV28 and TRBJ2-1, with TRBD1 matching 8 bases. This CDR3 has 15 residues. V lost 3 bases, J lost 9 bases, and 10 bases stayed unmatched. Germline-derived CDR1 and CDR2 are MDHEN and SYDVKM.

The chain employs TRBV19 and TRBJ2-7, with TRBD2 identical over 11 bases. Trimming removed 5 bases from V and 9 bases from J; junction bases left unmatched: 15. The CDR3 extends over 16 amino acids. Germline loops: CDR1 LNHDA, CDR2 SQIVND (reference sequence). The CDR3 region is CASSPGETSGKLGQYF. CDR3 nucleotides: TGTGCCAGTAGTCCGGGGGAGACTAGCGGGAAATTAGGGCAGTACTTC.

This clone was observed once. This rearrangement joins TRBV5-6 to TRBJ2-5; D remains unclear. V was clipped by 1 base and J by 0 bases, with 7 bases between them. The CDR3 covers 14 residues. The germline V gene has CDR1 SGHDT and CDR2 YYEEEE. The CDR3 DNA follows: TGTGCCAGCAGCTTGTATGTGTACCAAGAGACCCAGTACTTC. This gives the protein CASSLYVYQETQYF. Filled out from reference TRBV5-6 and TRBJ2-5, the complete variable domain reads DAGVTQSPTHLIKTRGQQVTLRCSPKSGHDTVSWYQQALGQGPQFIFQYYEEEERQRGNFPDRFSGHQFPNYSSELNVNALLLGDSALYLCASSLYVYQETQYFGPGTRLLVL.

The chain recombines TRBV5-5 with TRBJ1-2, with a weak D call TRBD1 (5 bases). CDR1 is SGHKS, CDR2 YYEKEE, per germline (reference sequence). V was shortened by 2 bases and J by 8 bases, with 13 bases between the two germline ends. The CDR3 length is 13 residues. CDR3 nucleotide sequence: TGTGCCAGCAGCTTACAAGGGGAGGAAGGCTACACCTTC. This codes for CASSLQGEEGYTF. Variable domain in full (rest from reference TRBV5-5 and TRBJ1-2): DAGVTQSPTHLIKTRGQQVTLRCSPISGHKSVSWYQQVLGQGPQFIFQYYEKEERGRGNFPDRFSARQFPNYSSELNVNALLLGDSALYLCASSLQGEEGYTFGSGTRLTVV.

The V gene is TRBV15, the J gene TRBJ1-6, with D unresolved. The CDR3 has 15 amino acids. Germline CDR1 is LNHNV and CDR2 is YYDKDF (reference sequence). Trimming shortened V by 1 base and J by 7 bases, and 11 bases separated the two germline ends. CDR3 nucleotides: TGTGCCACCAGCAGAGGAGGGTTCTACAATTCACCCCTCCACTTT. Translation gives CATSRGGFYNSPLHF.

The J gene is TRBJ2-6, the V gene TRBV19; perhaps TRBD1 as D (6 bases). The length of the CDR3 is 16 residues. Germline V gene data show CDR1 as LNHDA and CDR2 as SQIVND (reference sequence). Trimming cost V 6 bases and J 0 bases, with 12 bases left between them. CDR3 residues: CASRVTDSSGANVLTF. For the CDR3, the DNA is TGTGCCAGTAGAGTCACGGACAGCTCTGGGGCCAACGTCCTGACTTTC.

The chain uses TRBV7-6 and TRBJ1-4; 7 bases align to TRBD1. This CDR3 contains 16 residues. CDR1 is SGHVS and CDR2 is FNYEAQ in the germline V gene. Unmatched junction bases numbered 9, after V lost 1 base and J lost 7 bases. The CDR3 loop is CASSLVFGTDGEKLFF. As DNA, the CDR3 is TGTGCCAGCAGCTTAGTTTTCGGGACAGATGGTGAAAAACTGTTTTTT.

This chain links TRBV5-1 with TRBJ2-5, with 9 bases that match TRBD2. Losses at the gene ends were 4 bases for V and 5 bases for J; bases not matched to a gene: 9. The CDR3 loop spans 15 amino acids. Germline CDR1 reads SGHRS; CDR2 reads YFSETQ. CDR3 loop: CASSPGLANFETQYF. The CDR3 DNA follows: TGCGCCAGCAGCCCCGGACTAGCGAATTTTGAGACCCAGTACTTC.

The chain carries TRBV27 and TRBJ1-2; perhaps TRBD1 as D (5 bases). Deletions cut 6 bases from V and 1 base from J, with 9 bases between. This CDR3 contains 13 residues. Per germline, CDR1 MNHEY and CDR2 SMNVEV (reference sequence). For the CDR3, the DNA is TGTGCCAGCAGCCTGACAGTTAACTATGGCTACACCTTC. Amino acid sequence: CASSLTVNYGYTF.

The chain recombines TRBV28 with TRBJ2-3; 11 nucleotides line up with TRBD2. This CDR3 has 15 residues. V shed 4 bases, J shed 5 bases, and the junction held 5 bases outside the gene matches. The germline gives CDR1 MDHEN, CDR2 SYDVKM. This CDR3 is CASSYLAGGRDTQYF. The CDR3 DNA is TGTGCCAGCAGTTATCTAGCGGGAGGCCGAGATACGCAGTATTTT.

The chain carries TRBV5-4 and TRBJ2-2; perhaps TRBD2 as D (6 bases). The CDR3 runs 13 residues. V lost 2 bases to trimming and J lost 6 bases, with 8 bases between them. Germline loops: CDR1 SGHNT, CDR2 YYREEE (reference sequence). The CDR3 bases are TGTGCCAGCAGCTTCGGGGAGGCCGGGGAGCTGTTTTTT. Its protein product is CASSFGEAGELFF.

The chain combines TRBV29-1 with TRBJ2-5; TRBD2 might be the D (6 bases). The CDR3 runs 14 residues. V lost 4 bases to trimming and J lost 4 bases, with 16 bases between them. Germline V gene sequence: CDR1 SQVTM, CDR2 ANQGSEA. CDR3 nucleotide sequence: TGCAGCGTTGGGGTAGGGACTTCCCTAGAGACCCAGTACTTC. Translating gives CSVGVGTSLETQYF.

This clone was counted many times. In DNA form, the CDR3 reads TGTGCCAGCCTGCGGACAGGGGGCGCGGGCACTGAAGCTTTCTTT. It codes for CASLRTGGAGTEAFF. V usage is TRBV6-5 and J usage is TRBJ1-1; 11 bases are a match to TRBD1. The CDR3 extends over 15 amino acids. Germline loops: CDR1 MNHEY, CDR2 SVGAGI. V gave up 8 bases and J gave up 4 bases; unmatched junction bases: 9.

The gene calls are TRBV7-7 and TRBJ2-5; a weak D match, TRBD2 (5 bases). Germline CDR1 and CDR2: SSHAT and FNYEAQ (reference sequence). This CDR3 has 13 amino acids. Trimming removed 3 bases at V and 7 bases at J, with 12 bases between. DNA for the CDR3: TGTGCCAGCAGCTTGTCTACTAGAGGGACCCAGTACTTC. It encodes CASSLSTRGTQYF.

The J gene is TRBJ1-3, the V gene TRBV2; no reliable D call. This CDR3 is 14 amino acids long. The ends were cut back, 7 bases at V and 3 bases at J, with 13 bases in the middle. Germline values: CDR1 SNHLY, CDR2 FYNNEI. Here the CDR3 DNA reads TGTGCCAGCATGGAGGGCGCAGGTGGAAACACCATATATTTT. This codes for CASMEGAGGNTIYF.